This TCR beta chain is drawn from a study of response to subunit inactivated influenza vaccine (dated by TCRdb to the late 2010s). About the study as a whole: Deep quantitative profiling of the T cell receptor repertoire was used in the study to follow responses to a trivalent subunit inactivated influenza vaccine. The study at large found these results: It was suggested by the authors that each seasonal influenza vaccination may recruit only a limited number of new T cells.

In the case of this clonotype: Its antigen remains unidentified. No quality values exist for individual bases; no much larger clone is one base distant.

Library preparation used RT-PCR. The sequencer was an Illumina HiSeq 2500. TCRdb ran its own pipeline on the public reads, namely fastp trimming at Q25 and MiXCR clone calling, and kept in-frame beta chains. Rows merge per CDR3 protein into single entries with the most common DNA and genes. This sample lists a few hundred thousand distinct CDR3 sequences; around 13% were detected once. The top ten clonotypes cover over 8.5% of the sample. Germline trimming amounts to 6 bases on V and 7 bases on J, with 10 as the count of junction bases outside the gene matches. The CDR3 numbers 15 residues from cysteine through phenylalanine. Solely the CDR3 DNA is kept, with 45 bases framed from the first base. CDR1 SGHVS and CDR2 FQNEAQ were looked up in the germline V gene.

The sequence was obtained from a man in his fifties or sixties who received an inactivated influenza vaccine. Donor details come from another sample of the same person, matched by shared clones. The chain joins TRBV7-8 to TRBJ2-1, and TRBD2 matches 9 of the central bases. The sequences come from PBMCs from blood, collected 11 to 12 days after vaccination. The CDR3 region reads CASRGSGGVRNEQFF. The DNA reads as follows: TGTGCCAGCAGGGGTAGCGGGGGTGTTAGGAATGAGCAGTTCTTC.